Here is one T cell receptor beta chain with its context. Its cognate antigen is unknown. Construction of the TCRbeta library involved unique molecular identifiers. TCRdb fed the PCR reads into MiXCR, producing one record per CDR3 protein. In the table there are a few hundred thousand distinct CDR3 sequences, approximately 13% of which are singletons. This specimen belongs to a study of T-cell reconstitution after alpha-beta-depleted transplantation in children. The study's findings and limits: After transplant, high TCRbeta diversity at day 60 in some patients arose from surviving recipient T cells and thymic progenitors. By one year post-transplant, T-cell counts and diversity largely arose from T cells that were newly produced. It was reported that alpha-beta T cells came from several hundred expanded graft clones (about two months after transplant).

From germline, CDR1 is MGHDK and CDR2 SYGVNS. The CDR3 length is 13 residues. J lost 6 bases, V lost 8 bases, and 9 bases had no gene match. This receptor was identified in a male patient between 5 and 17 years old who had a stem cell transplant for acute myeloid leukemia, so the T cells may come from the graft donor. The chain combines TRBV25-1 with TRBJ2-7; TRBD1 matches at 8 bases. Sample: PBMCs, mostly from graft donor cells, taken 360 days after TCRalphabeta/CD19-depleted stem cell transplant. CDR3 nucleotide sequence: TGTGCCAGCGGACACGGACAGGGTAGCGAGCAGTACTTC. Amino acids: CASGHGQGSEQYF.